The 32 T cell receptor beta chains in this list originate from one sample, sequenced in a study of human T cells and chemical hapten exposure. TCRdb analysed the RACE reads with MiXCR anew, one entry per CDR3 protein. Counted here are around 340,000 distinct CDR3 sequences, under 8% occurring once; the ten biggest clones make up approximately 8.9%. Documented time point: patch test 1, 2 weeks after DPC sensitization. Treatment: therapeutic diphenylcyclopropenone sensitization with weekly scalp DPC. The starting material was whole blood, obtained in connection with sensitization to the hapten diphenylcyclopropenone (DPC). All receptors derive from a woman aged 18-29 years with alopecia areata. Some clones in this sample may be carry-over from other donors' samples.

The V call is TRBV18, the J call TRBJ2-1; TRBD1 matches at 10 bases. The CDR3 runs to 18 residues. J lost 2 bases, V lost 2 bases, and 9 bases had no gene match. The germline V gene has CDR1 KGHSH and CDR2 LQKENI. The CDR3: CASSPDPPGTGAYNEQFF. The CDR3 DNA is TGTGCCAGCTCACCAGACCCACCCGGGACAGGGGCCTACAATGAGCAGTTCTTC.

This clonotype turned up a few times. The V and J genes are TRBV7-9 and TRBJ1-3; D perhaps matches TRBD1 (5 bases). V gave up 5 bases and J gave up 0 bases, with 11 bases separating them. The germline V gene encodes CDR1 SEHNR and CDR2 FQNEAQ (reference sequence). The length of the CDR3 is 15 residues. Here the CDR3 DNA reads TGTGCCAGCAGCGACGACAGAAGCTCTGGAAACACCATATATTTT. Protein sequence: CASSDDRSSGNTIYF. Looking up the rest from reference TRBV7-9 and TRBJ1-3 gives the full variable domain: DTGVSQNPRHKITKRGQNVTFRCDPISEHNRLYWYRQTLGQGPEFLTYFQNEAQLEKSRLLSDRFSAERPKGSFSTLEIQRTEQGDSAMYLCASSDDRSSGNTIYFGEGSWLTVV.

This clonotype was seen more than once but under ten times. The genes are TRBV21-1 and TRBJ2-2. TRBV21-1 is shown as a pseudogene. This CDR3 has 18 residues. CDR3 protein: CASYDKRSADANTGELFF. CDR3 sequence (DNA): TGTGCCAGCTATGACAAGAGATCCGCGGACGCGAACACCGGGGAGCTGTTTTTT.

This clonotype was recorded many times. The chain is built from TRBV12-5 and TRBJ1-6; 7 positions agree with TRBD1. Germline CDR1 LGHNT, CDR2 FRNRAP. V lost 3 bases and J lost 5; bases outside the gene matches: 16. The CDR3 consists of 19 residues. This CDR3 is CASGLTPKGGTGDNSPLHF. The CDR3 bases are TGTGCTAGTGGTTTAACCCCGAAAGGGGGAACAGGGGATAATTCACCCCTCCACTTT. The variable domain in full, with the rest retrieved from reference TRBV12-5 and TRBJ1-6, is DARVTQTPRHKVTEMGQEVTMRCQPILGHNTVFWYRQTMMQGLELLAYFRNRAPLDDSGMPKDRFSAEMPDATLATLKIQPSEPRDSAVYFCASGLTPKGGTGDNSPLHFGNGTRLTVT.

The sample holds a few counts of this clonotype. V is TRBV20-1 and J is TRBJ2-7; 8 nucleotides match TRBD1. V lost 5 bases to trimming and J lost 6 bases; unmatched junction nucleotides: 18. Germline-derived CDR1 and CDR2 are DFQATT and SNEGSKA (reference sequence). The length of the CDR3 is 16 residues. CDR3 bases: TGCAGTGCTCTAAGGACAGGGAGTTTCCTGACGCCCGAGCAGTACTTC. It codes for CSALRTGSFLTPEQYF.

With respect to this clonotype: The germline gene is not matched at one end of the junction; a read error may be the cause. The chain couples TRBV20-1 to TRBJ1-2; maybe TRBD1 (6 bases). The CDR3 has 11 amino acids. The germline gives CDR1 DFQATT, CDR2 SNEGSKA (reference sequence). Here the CDR3 reads CSGSPGGETVF. The CDR3 DNA follows: TGCAGTGGCTCCCCGGGGGGCGAGACAGTTTTC.

The CDR3 is CASSLGPYTDTQYF. The CDR3 region has the DNA TGTGCCAGCAGTTTAGGGCCGTACACAGATACGCAGTATTTT. This sequence joins TRBV12-3 or TRBV12-4 and TRBJ2-3, with D hard to call. The CDR3 extends over 14 amino acids. Between the trimmed V and J ends, which lost 1 base and 2 bases, there was a span of 7 bases.

This clonotype showed up many times. The rearrangement uses TRBV29-1 and TRBJ2-5; D is unclear. This CDR3 has 13 amino acids. V lost 5 bases and J lost 5, with 15 bases in between. Germline V gene lookup returns CDR1 SQVTM and CDR2 ANQGSEA. This CDR3 reads CSVLRREEETQYF. The CDR3 DNA reads as TGCAGCGTTCTGCGGCGCGAAGAGGAGACCCAGTACTTC.

This clonotype was seen many times. The chain recombines TRBV6-2 or TRBV6-3 with TRBJ2-7; 10 nucleotides agree with TRBD2. Trimming cost V 7 bases and J 3 bases; bases outside gene matches: 3. The CDR3 has 13 amino acids. Germline CDR1 and CDR2: MNHEY and SVGEGT. CDR3 residues: CASTGTSDYEQYF. DNA for the CDR3: TGTGCCAGCACAGGGACTAGCGACTACGAGCAGTACTTC.

DNA for the CDR3: TGTGCCAGCAGCTTAGGAGGGGACGGAAACATTCAGTACTTC. It yields the protein CASSLGGDGNIQYF. The chain employs TRBV7-2 and TRBJ2-4, with D perhaps assigned TRBD1 or TRBD2 (5 bases each). CDR1 and CDR2 from the germline V gene are SGHTA and FQGNSA. This CDR3 has 14 amino acids. Trimming shortened V by 1 base and J by 6 bases, and 10 bases separated the two germline ends.

Ten or more counts support this clonotype. This sequence joins TRBV12-3 or TRBV12-4 and TRBJ2-7; D possibly matches TRBD1 or TRBD2 (5 bases each). The CDR3 spans 14 residues. The V end lost 5 bases, the J end lost 4 bases, and 15 bases lay between the germline ends. The CDR3 is CASSLQGRTYEQYF. CDR3 bases: TGTGCCAGCAGTCTCCAGGGACGAACGTACGAGCAGTACTTC.

This clonotype has more than one count but fewer than ten. This chain links TRBV27 with TRBJ1-5, with D possibly TRBD1 on 6 matching bases. The germline V gene has CDR1 MNHEY and CDR2 SMNVEV (reference sequence). Trimming pared 3 bases from V and 5 bases from J, leaving 17 bases between. This CDR3 region has 16 residues. Here the CDR3 DNA reads TGTGCCAGCAGTTTTCGGGCAGGGGATACCTATCAGCCCCAGCATTTT. Encoded protein: CASSFRAGDTYQPQHF.

The chain couples TRBV18 to TRBJ1-2; 7 bases line up with TRBD1. Germline CDR1 is KGHSH and CDR2 is LQKENI. This CDR3 spans 14 amino acids. V shed 1 base, J shed 5 bases, and the junction held 4 bases outside the gene matches. In nucleotides, the CDR3 is TGTGCCAGCTCACCACAAGACAGGGTATATGGCTACACCTTC. Translated: CASSPQDRVYGYTF.

This clonotype was counted a few times. The chain joins TRBV29-1 to TRBJ2-3, with D perhaps TRBD1 or TRBD2 (6 bases each). Germline loops: CDR1 SQVTM, CDR2 ANQGSEA. V lost 1 base, J lost 3 bases, and 17 bases lay in between. This CDR3 has 16 amino acids. CDR3 DNA: TGCAGCGTTGAAGGGGTCGGGGGCTCGGGGACAGATACGCAGTATTTT. Its protein is CSVEGVGGSGTDTQYF.

This clonotype came up a few times. V gene TRBV6-1 combines with J gene TRBJ2-7; TRBD1 is a possible D gene (5 bases). The CDR3 consists of 14 residues. Germline CDR1 reads MNHNS; CDR2 reads SASEGT. Between the trimmed V and J ends, which lost 6 bases and 7 bases, there was a span of 19 bases. CDR3 nucleotide sequence: TGTGCCAGCAGCTTGGACACGGTCCCGAAGGAGCAGTACTTC. It translates to CASSLDTVPKEQYF.

This clonotype has a handful of counts. This chain uses TRBV4-3 with TRBJ2-1; D is uncertain. This CDR3 has 13 residues. Germline CDR1 reads LGHNA; CDR2 reads YSLEER. V was shortened by 0 bases and J by 10 bases, with 10 bases between the two germline ends. CDR3 coding DNA: TGCGCCAGCAGCCAAGAAGGCCTTCGGGAGCAGTTCTTC. Its protein is CASSQEGLREQFF.

The chain uses TRBV29-1 and TRBJ1-2; the D is unclear. The germline CDR1 and CDR2 sequences are SQVTM and ANQGSEA. The germline V and J ends were trimmed by 2 bases and 5 bases, with 3 bases remaining between them. The CDR3 consists of 10 residues. The CDR3 nucleotides read TGCAGCGTTGAAAAGTATGGCTACACCTTC. It specifies CSVEKYGYTF.

The J gene is TRBJ2-7, the V gene TRBV20-1; a weak D match, TRBD1 (7 bases). Germline values: CDR1 DFQATT, CDR2 SNEGSKA (reference sequence). CDR3 length equals 14 residues. Trimming removed 0 bases from V and 5 bases from J, with 14 bases in between. CDR3 sequence: CSARDRIRGDEQYF. DNA for the CDR3: TGCAGTGCTAGAGATCGTATCAGGGGGGACGAGCAGTACTTC.

This CDR3 reads CASSSKGTGGTDTQYF. In DNA form, the CDR3 reads TGTGCCAGCAGCTCGAAGGGTACAGGGGGTACAGATACGCAGTATTTT. V is TRBV7-2 and J is TRBJ2-3; TRBD1 aligns across 8 bases. Germline V gene sequence: CDR1 SGHTA, CDR2 FQGNSA. The J segment lost 3 bases and the V segment lost 4 bases, leaving 9 bases of the junction unmatched. The CDR3 has 16 amino acids.

The chain recombines TRBV5-1 with TRBJ1-4; no definite D call. CDR1 and CDR2 (germline): SGHRS, YFSETQ. Trimming stripped 4 bases from V and 8 bases from J, with 15 bases between. The CDR3 contains 14 residues. The CDR3 loop reads CASSPSSGEEKLFF. The DNA for the CDR3 is TGCGCCAGCAGCCCCAGCTCGGGAGAAGAAAAACTGTTTTTT. The variable domain in full, completed from reference TRBV5-1 and TRBJ1-4, reads KAGVTQTPRYLIKTRGQQVTLSCSPISGHRSVSWYQQTPGQGLQFLFEYFSETQRNKGNFPGRFSGRQFSNSRSEMNVSTLELGDSALYLCASSPSSGEEKLFFGSGTQLSVL.

This clonotype was seen repeatedly, ten times or more. The chain couples TRBV5-1 to TRBJ2-7; tentatively, D is TRBD1 (5 bases). Trimming removed 3 bases from V and 3 bases from J, with 13 bases in between. Germline V gene data show CDR1 as SGHRS and CDR2 as YFSETQ. The CDR3 loop spans 14 amino acids. The CDR3 DNA follows: TGCGCCAGCAGCTCCTCGACAGATTACTACGAGCAGTACTTC. It is translated as CASSSSTDYYEQYF.

This clonotype was seen ten or more times. The V and J genes are TRBV9 and TRBJ2-1, with 9 bases matching TRBD2. This CDR3 is built from 15 residues. From germline, CDR1 is SGDLS and CDR2 YYNGEE. V lost 3 bases and J lost 5; bases outside the gene matches: 6. The CDR3 reads CASSALAGDNNEQFF. The CDR3 bases are TGTGCCAGCAGCGCCTTAGCGGGGGACAACAATGAGCAGTTCTTC.

The chain joins TRBV11-2 to TRBJ2-7; tentative D call: TRBD1 (6 bases). The CDR3 is 15 residues long. The germline V gene encodes CDR1 SGHAT and CDR2 FQNNGV. With 2 bases removed from V and 4 bases from J, the gap between germline ends came to 15 bases. The CDR3 DNA reads TGTGCCAGCAGCTTAAGACCGGACAGAGGATACGAGCAGTACTTC. It translates to CASSLRPDRGYEQYF.

The gene calls are TRBV6-5 and TRBJ2-7; D is unresolved. Germline V gene lookup returns CDR1 MNHEY and CDR2 SVGAGI. V lost 0 bases and J 0 bases, leaving 15 bases between the germline ends. CDR3 size: 17 residues. For the CDR3, the DNA is TGTGCCAGCAGTTACTCGATGACACCCCATAGCTCCTACGAGCAGTACTTC. This translates into CASSYSMTPHSSYEQYF.

The CDR3 loop reads CASSEGDRVDEQFF. DNA for the CDR3: TGTGCCAGCAGTGAAGGGGACAGGGTGGATGAGCAGTTCTTC. The rearrangement uses TRBV2 and TRBJ2-1, with 9 bases identical to TRBD1. The CDR3 spans 14 residues. Per the germline V gene, CDR1 is SNHLY and CDR2 is FYNNEI. With V trimmed by 1 base and J by 8 bases, 3 bases remained unmatched.

The chain carries TRBV2 and TRBJ1-5, with 10 bases that match TRBD1. V gave up 6 bases and J gave up 3 bases; unmatched junction bases: 5. The CDR3 is 15 amino acids. The germline V gene has CDR1 SNHLY and CDR2 FYNNEI. CDR3: CASSRDRGANQPQHF. CDR3 bases: TGTGCCAGCAGCCGGGACAGGGGTGCCAATCAGCCCCAGCATTTT.

This clonotype was seen repeatedly, ten times or more. The junction and the germline gene differ at one end; a read error may be behind it. V gene TRBV7-7 combines with J gene TRBJ2-3; the match to TRBD2 covers 11 bases. CDR1 and CDR2 from the germline V gene are SSHAT and FNYEAQ (reference sequence). This CDR3 has 11 residues. The CDR3 loop reads CASSSGGAQYF. The CDR3 nucleotides are TGTGCTAGCAGTAGCGGGGGGGCGCAGTATTTT.

This chain uses TRBV6-5 with TRBJ2-1, with 8 nucleotides matching TRBD2. The CDR3 totals 15 residues. Trimming removed 5 bases from V and 3 bases from J; junction bases left unmatched: 6. The germline CDR1 and CDR2 sequences are MNHEY and SVGAGI. CDR3 protein: CASSESGGHYNEQFF. CDR3 in DNA: TGTGCCAGCAGTGAGAGCGGGGGCCACTACAATGAGCAGTTCTTC.

The chain recombines TRBV5-6 with TRBJ1-1; D not resolved. The CDR3 extends over 12 amino acids. Per germline, CDR1 SGHDT and CDR2 YYEEEE. Trimming shortened V by 0 bases and J by 6 bases, and 6 bases separated the two germline ends. CDR3 in amino acids: CASSLGLAEAFF. CDR3 in DNA: TGTGCCAGCAGCTTGGGACTCGCTGAAGCTTTCTTT.

This clonotype has ten or more counts. The chain is built from TRBV2 and TRBJ1-1; TRBD1 aligns across 7 bases. With 7 bases clipped from V and 0 bases from J, the junction kept 5 bases outside the gene matches. Germline V gene lookup returns CDR1 SNHLY and CDR2 FYNNEI. The CDR3 extends over 14 amino acids. DNA of the CDR3: TGTGCCAGCACCACGACAGGGATGAACACTGAAGCTTTCTTT. It translates to CASTTTGMNTEAFF.

The V call is TRBV18, the J call TRBJ1-1; D call uncertain. Germline loops: CDR1 KGHSH, CDR2 LQKENI. Trimming pared 0 bases from V and 1 base from J, leaving 6 bases between. The CDR3 is 14 residues long. CDR3 coding DNA: TGTGCCAGCTCACCACCGTCCCAGAACACTGAAGCTTTCTTT. Protein: CASSPPSQNTEAFF.

This chain links TRBV18 with TRBJ2-7; D possibly corresponds to TRBD2 (6 bases). Germline V lookup: CDR1 KGHSH, CDR2 LQKENI. The CDR3 runs to 15 residues. V lost 3 bases and J lost 2, with 14 bases in between. The CDR3 DNA sequence: TGTGCCAGCTCACCGACGAGGGAGGCGGCCTACGAGCAGTACTTC. Protein: CASSPTREAAYEQYF.